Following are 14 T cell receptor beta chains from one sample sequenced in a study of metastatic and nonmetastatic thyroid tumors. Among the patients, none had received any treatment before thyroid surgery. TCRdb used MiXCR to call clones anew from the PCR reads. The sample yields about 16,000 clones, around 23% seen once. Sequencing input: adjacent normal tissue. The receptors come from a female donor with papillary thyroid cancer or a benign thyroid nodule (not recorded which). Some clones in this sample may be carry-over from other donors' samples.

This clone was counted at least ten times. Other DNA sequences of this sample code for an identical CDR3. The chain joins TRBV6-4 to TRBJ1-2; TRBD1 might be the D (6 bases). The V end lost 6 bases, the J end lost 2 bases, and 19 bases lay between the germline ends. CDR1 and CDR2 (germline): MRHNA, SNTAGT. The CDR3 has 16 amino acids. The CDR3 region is CASRPNYRQENYGYTF. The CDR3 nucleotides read TGTGCCAGCAGACCTAACTACCGACAGGAGAACTATGGCTACACCTTC.

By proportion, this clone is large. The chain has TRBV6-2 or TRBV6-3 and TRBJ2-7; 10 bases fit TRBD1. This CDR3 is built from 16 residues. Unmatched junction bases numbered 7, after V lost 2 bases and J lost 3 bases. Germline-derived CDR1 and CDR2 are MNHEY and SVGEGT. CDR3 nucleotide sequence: TGTGCCAGCAGTTACGCGGTCCGGACAGGGGGCTACGAGCAGTACTTC. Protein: CASSYAVRTGGYEQYF.

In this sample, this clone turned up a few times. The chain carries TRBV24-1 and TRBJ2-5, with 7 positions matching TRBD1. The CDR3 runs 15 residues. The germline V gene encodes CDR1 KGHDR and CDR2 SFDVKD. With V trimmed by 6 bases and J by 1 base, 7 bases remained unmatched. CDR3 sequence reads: CATSTPGQAQETQYF. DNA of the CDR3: TGTGCCACCAGTACTCCCGGACAGGCCCAAGAGACCCAGTACTTC.

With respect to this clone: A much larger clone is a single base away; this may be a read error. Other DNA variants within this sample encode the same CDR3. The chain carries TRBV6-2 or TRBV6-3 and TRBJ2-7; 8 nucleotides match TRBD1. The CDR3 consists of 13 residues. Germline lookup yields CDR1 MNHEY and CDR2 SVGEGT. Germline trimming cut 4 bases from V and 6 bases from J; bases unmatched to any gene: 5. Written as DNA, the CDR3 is TGTGCCAGCAGTTTTGGGACAGGCTCCGAGCAGTACTTC. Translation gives CASSFGTGSEQYF.

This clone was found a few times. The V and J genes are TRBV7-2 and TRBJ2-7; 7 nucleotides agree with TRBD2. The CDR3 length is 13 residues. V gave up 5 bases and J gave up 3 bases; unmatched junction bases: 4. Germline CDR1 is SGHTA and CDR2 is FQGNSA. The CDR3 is CASSTWGGYEQYF. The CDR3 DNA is TGTGCCAGCAGCACTTGGGGGGGCTACGAGCAGTACTTC.

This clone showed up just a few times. The CDR3 bases are TGCAGTGCTAGAGATTTTGGGAGTGGAAATGAGCAGTTCTTC. This sequence encodes CSARDFGSGNEQFF. The V and J genes are TRBV20-1 and TRBJ2-1; a possible D gene is TRBD2 (5 bases). The CDR3 runs 14 residues. Looked up from germline, CDR1 is DFQATT and CDR2 is SNEGSKA (reference sequence). Between the trimmed V and J ends, which lost 0 bases and 7 bases, there was a span of 13 bases.

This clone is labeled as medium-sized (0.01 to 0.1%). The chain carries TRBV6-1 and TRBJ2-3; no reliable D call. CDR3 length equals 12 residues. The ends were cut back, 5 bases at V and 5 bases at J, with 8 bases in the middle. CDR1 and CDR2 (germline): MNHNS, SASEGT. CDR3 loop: CASSSPGDTQYF. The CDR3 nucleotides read TGTGCCAGCAGTTCCCCGGGAGATACGCAGTATTTT.

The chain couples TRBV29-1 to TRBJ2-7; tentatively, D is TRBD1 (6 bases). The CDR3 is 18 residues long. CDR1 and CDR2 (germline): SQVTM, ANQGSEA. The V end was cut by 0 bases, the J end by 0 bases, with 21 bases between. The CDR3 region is CSVEESGSGQGPSYEQYF. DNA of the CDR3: TGCAGCGTTGAAGAATCGGGGTCGGGTCAGGGGCCCTCCTACGAGCAGTACTTC.

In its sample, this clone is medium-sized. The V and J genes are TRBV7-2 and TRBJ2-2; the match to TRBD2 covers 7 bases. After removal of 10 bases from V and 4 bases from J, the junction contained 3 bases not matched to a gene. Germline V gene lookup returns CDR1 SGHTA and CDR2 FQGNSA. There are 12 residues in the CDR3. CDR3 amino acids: CATLAATGELFF. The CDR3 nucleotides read TGTGCCACCCTAGCGGCCACCGGGGAGCTGTTTTTT.

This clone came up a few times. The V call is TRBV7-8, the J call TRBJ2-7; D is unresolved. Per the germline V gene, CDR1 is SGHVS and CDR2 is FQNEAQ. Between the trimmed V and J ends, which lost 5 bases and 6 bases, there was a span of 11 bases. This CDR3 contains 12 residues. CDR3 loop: CASSLPPAEQYF. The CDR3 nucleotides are TGTGCCAGCAGCCTACCCCCTGCCGAGCAGTACTTC.

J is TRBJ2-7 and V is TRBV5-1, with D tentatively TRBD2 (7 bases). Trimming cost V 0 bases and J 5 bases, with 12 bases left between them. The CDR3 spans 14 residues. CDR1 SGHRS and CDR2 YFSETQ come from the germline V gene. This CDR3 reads CASSLVGGGDEQYF. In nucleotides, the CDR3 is TGCGCCAGCAGCTTGGTAGGGGGAGGGGACGAGCAGTACTTC. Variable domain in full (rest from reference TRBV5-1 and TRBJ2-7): KAGVTQTPRYLIKTRGQQVTLSCSPISGHRSVSWYQQTPGQGLQFLFEYFSETQRNKGNFPGRFSGRQFSNSRSEMNVSTLELGDSALYLCASSLVGGGDEQYFGPGTRLTVT.

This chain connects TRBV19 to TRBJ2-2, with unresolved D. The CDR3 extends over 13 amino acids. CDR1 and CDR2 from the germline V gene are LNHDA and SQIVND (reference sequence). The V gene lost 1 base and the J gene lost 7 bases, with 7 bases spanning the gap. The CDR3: CASSIGVHGELFF. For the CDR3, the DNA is TGTGCCAGTAGTATAGGCGTACACGGGGAGCTGTTTTTT. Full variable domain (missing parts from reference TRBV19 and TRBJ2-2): DGGITQSPKYLFRKEGQNVTLSCEQNLNHDAMYWYRQDPGQGLRLIYYSQIVNDFQKGDIAEGYSVSREKKESFPLTVTSAQKNPTAFYLCASSIGVHGELFFGEGSRLTVL.

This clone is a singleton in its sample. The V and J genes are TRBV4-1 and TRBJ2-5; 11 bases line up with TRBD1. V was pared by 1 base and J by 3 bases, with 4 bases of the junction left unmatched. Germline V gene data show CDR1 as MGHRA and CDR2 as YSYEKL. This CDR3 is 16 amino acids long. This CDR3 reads CASSQAGTGGEETQYF. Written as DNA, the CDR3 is TGCGCCAGCAGCCAAGCCGGGACAGGGGGGGAAGAGACCCAGTACTTC.

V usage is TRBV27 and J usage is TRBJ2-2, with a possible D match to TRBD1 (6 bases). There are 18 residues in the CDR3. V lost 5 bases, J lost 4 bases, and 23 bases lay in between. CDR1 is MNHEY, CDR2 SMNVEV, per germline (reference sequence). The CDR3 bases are TGTGCCAGCAGTACCCAGAATTTTCAGGGGCCTGCCACCGGGGAGCTGTTTTTT. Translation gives CASSTQNFQGPATGELFF.